A few counts support the clone carrying this T cell receptor (beta chain). Its antigen is undetermined. TCRdb re-called the RACE reads through MiXCR, storing one row per CDR3 protein. The sample lists a few hundred thousand distinct CDR3 sequences, about 6% seen once, with more than 5.5% in the top ten. This entry belongs to a study of human T cells and chemical hapten exposure. Study-level information: TCR yields differed between samples (mainly from small differences in pooled library volume). Study findings and constraints: Expanded TCRs made up significantly more big CDR3 similarity clusters than controls did.

The time point denotes: patch test 2, 6 weeks after DPC sensitization. The treatment is: therapeutic diphenylcyclopropenone sensitization with weekly scalp DPC. The material sequenced was whole blood, taken in connection with sensitization to the hapten diphenylcyclopropenone (DPC). This clonotype was obtained from a woman between 18 and 30 years old with alopecia areata. Some clones in this sample may be carry-over from other donors' samples.

The CDR3 sequence: CASSVSLANEQFF. Here the CDR3 DNA reads TGTGCCAGCAGTGTGTCTCTAGCGAATGAGCAGTTCTTC. The chain recombines TRBV6-1 with TRBJ2-1, with D possibly matching TRBD2 (6 bases). This CDR3 is built from 13 residues. From germline, CDR1 is MNHNS and CDR2 SASEGT. Trimming pared 4 bases from V and 7 bases from J, leaving 11 bases between.